This T cell receptor beta chain was found in a study of blood T cell repertoires in COVID-19. The protocol was immunoSEQ multiplex PCR, while the TCRdb copy is restricted to in-frame clones and leaves out a portion. Found here are more than 250,000 clones, 65% to 85% of them singletons; the top ten hold about 1.2%. Germline lookup yields CDR1 SGHTA and CDR2 FQGTGA. V lost 4 bases and J lost 7; bases outside the gene matches: 8. This CDR3 region has 16 residues. The sequenced sample consisted of peripheral blood. The TCR was taken from a woman aged 45 to 65 with acute or convalescent COVID-19. V gene TRBV7-3 combines with J gene TRBJ2-1; 12 nucleotides agree with TRBD2. The CDR3 sequence is CASSYSSGRAVNEQFF. DNA of the CDR3: TGTGCCAGCAGCTACTCTAGCGGGAGGGCCGTTAATGAGCAGTTCTTC.